This TCR beta chain is drawn from a study of blood T cell repertoires in COVID-19. CDR1 is MNHEY, CDR2 SVGAGI, per germline. The CDR3 is made up of 15 amino acids. Between the trimmed V and J ends, which lost 7 bases and 5 bases, there was a span of 18 bases. Assay: immunoSEQ multiplex PCR; the TCRdb copy retains only in-frame clones and omits some. The sample carries approximately 190,000 clones, 82% recorded once. The chain is built from TRBV6-5 and TRBJ2-1; weak D call: TRBD1 (7 bases). Material for sequencing was peripheral blood. This TCR derives from a woman aged 55-69 years with COVID-19, enrolled during active disease. In DNA, the CDR3 is TGTGCCAGCACCAATGGGCGGGACAGAAACAATGAGCAGTTCTTC. This translates into CASTNGRDRNNEQFF.